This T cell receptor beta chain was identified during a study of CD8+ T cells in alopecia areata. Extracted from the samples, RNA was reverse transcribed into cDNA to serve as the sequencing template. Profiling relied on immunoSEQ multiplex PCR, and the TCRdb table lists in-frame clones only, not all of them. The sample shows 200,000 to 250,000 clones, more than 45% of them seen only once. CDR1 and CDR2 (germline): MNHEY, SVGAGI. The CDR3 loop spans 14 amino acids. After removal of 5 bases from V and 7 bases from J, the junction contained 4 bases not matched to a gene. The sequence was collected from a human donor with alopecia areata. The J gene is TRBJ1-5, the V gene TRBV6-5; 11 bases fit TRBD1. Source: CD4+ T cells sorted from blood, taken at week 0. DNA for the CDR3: TGTGCCAGCAGTCAGGGACAGGGGGGACAGCCCCAGCATTTT. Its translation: CASSQGQGGQPQHF.